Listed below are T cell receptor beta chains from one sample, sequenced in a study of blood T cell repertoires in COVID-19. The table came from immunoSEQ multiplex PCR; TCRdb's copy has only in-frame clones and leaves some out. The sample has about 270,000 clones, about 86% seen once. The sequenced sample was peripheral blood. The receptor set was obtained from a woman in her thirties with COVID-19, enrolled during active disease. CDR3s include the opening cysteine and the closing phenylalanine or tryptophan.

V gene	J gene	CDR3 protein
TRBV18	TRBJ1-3	CASSPIQGARGNTIYF
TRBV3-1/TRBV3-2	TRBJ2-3	CASSLGQGRNTQYF
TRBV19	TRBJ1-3	CASSSGQGWPLDTIYF
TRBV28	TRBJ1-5	CASRQGQPQHF
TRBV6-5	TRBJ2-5	CASGRVRRETQYF
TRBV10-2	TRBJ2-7	CASSPGLAGGIYEQYF
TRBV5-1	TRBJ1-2	CASSLGDRPIYGYTF
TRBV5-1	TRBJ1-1	CASSLGTDTMKAFF
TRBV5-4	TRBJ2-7	CASSLKTGGREQYF
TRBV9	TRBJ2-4	CASSGEWGGRSVIQYF
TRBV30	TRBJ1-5	CAWSVEGTQPQHF
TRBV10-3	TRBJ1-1	CATGAGVLGVDTEAFF
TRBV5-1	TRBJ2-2	CASSLRDRGRANTGELFF
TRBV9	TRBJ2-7	CASSGGTSGIPYF
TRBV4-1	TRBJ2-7	CASSQTDPGYEQYF
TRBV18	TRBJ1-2	CASSPGTGGYGYTF
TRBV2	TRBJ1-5	CASSGGQGRNQPQHF
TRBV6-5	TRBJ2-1	CASIRPGGNEQFF
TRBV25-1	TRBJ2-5	CASSAPGRVTQYF
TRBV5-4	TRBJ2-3	CASSLVGGGDTQYF
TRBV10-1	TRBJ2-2	CASSFTSSAEAGELFF
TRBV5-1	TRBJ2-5	CASSSGTSGPETQYF
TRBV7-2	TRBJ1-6	CASSLQGAKSPLHF
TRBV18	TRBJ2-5	CASSPGTGGQETQYF
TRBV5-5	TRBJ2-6	CASSKRDSGSSGANVLTF
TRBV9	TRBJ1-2	CASSVDGDRTGGYTF
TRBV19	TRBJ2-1	CASTPPGSSYNEQFF
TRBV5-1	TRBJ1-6	CASSPFAGTGFFTLHF
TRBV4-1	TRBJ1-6	CASSSSRAGNLVSRSPLHF
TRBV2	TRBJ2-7	CASGWDRVEQYF
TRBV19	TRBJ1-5	CASSGVGTVGLYSNQPQHF
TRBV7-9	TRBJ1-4	CASSLAPGFATNEKLFF
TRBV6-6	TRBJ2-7	CASRNTARGPHEQYF
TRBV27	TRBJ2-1	CASTIRGSYNEQFF
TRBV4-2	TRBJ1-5	CASSPGVGGSNQPQHF
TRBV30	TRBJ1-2	CASPQGAGGYTF
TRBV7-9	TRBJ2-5	CASSPHRGRNPQETQYF
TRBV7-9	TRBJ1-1	CASSSSDRNTEAFF
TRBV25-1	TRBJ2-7	CASSRQGAHEQYF
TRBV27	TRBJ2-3	CASSGWGGGGTDTQYF
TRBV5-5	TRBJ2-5	CASSLGRGDQETQYF
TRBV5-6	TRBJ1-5	CASHSQGARQPQHF
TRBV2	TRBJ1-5	CASKVRGIRPSPMTLDQPQHF
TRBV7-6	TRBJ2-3	CASSLAPTGAGTDTQYF
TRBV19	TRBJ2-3	CASSESLMGLARDTQYF
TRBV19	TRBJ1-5	CASEVQGNQPQHF
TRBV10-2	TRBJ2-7	CASSEGGYEQYF
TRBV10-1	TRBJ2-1	CASSEADSYNEQFF
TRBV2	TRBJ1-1	CASSDGSGQGARNTEAFF
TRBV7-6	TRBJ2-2	CASSFGGGLTGELFF
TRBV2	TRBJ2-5	CASMSLAGRRETQYF
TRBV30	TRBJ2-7	CAWSISGWSEQYF
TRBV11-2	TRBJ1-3	CASSLSPQGGNTIYF
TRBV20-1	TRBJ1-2	CSGDDSGGYTF
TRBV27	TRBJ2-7	CASRTPGTSIYEQYF
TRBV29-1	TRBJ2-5	CSVEWRQGIGETQYF
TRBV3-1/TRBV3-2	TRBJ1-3	CASSQGQGAGGNTIYF
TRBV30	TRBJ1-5	CAWSTTLGVYSNQPQHF
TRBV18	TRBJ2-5	CASSPIQGTQETQYF
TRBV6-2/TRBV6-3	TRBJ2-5	CASSWTSGGAETQYF